These T cell receptor beta chains were read from a single sample in a study of regulatory T cells in long-lasting Graves disease. TCRdb recomputed calls from the multiplex PCR reads with MiXCR, one row per CDR3 protein. The sample contains roughly 350,000 distinct CDR3 sequences, about 16% of which appear only once. This same sample was also taken into another study, of T cells in Graves' hyperthyroidism and ophthalmopathy.

This specimen was peripheral blood mononuclear cells (PBMCs), taken at new diagnosis, from a patient treated with antithyroid drugs. Receptors originate from a woman aged 18-29 years with Graves disease. Both conserved end residues are trimmed from each CDR3.

CDR3aa,j_gene,v_gene,len
ASTGGGVNEQF,TRBJ2-1,TRBV28,11
AIRGSTYEQY,TRBJ2-7,TRBV10-3,10
ASSLETYTNEQF,TRBJ2-1,TRBV2,12
ASSLDWGALVSGANVLT,TRBJ2-6,TRBV11-2,17
ATSDSPPGTFTDTQY,TRBJ2-3,TRBV24-1,15
ASSLAWANLANEKLF,TRBJ1-4,TRBV7-9,15
ASSWGKGGAF,TRBJ1-1,TRBV25-1,10
AISESSPRTGEAF,TRBJ1-1,TRBV10-3,13
ASSPGDALGEQF,TRBJ2-1,TRBV9,12
ASSYREHEQY,TRBJ2-7,TRBV28,10
ASSPRRVPSYEQY,TRBJ2-7,TRBV3-1,13
SGSGGLETQY,TRBJ2-5,TRBV20-1,10
AISWTPSNTGELF,TRBJ2-2,TRBV10-3,13
ASSFSGGDTGELF,TRBJ2-2,TRBV7-3,13
ATSQGTGANVLT,TRBJ2-6,TRBV24-1,12
ASSEGQQNSPLH,TRBJ1-6,TRBV2,12
ASSPHGLRETQY,TRBJ2-5,TRBV3-1,12
ASSSQQGAPQKAF,TRBJ1-1,TRBV18,13
ASSGPSGRGNTGELF,TRBJ2-2,TRBV2,15
ASSPGQGTYEQY,TRBJ2-7,TRBV3-1,12
ASRTAGGYEQY,TRBJ2-7,TRBV11-2,11
ASRDSGEQF,TRBJ2-1,TRBV2,9
ASSVADSSNYGYT,TRBJ1-2,TRBV18,13
ASSSSLHRGASTDTQY,TRBJ2-3,TRBV5-1,16
ASTSSGTGANEQF,TRBJ2-1,TRBV6-2/TRBV6-3,13
SARTSGDTGELF,TRBJ2-2,TRBV20-1,12
ASSPDSHEQY,TRBJ2-7,TRBV6-2/TRBV6-3,10
ASSDARETQY,TRBJ2-5,TRBV27,10
ATPNTIGGGAVYGYT,TRBJ1-2,TRBV6-1,15
ASSLGTSGGGKQF,TRBJ2-1,TRBV3-1,13
ASSLPGGGRQF,TRBJ2-1,TRBV3-1,11
ASSSWGSGNSPLH,TRBJ1-6,TRBV6-5,13
SLWGSNTGELF,TRBJ2-2,TRBV20-1,11
ASSENLLTTEQY,TRBJ2-7,TRBV6-1,12
ASRKQGNTGELF,TRBJ2-2,TRBV7-9,12
AISETSGVYEQY,TRBJ2-7,TRBV10-3,12
ASSLEPTANYGYT,TRBJ1-2,TRBV5-1,13
ASSSVEGRGPHNEQF,TRBJ2-1,TRBV25-1,15
ASVNVVAGGVNEQF,TRBJ2-1,TRBV10-3,14
ASSPSGQGPYEQY,TRBJ2-7,TRBV28,13
ASSLDLGAQY,TRBJ2-5,TRBV11-2,10
ASSIRPAGLDEQY,TRBJ2-7,TRBV5-1,13
ASRLQGAANQPQH,TRBJ1-5,TRBV28,13
ASSYSNQGWETQY,TRBJ2-5,TRBV6-5,13
ASSEGLAFEQY,TRBJ2-7,TRBV6-2/TRBV6-3,11